This is a list of T cell receptor beta chains from one sample in a study of control samples from healthy donors and cancer patients. Sequencing was performed with immunoSEQ multiplex PCR; in TCRdb, only in-frame clones are kept and a portion is missing. The repertoire consists of about 110,000 clones, with 83% occurring once and the leading ten covering about 13%. Specimen: blood. Every receptor here comes from a woman aged 50 to 60 in good health. CDR3s include the opening cysteine and the closing phenylalanine or tryptophan. D genes are given only for firm matches. Some rows mark clone size as missing; the rest say once, few, many or name a class of expanded clone.

size	V	J	D	length	CDR3	DNA
-	TRBV7-9	TRBJ2-7	-	12	CASGPQDYEQYF	TGTGCCAGCGGACCCCAAGACTACGAGCAGTACTTC
-	TRBV6-2/TRBV6-3	TRBJ2-5	-	14	CASSYPGLRETQYF	TGTGCCAGCAGTTACCCCGGACTCCGGGAGACCCAGTACTTC
few	TRBV6-6	TRBJ2-1	TRBD2	14	CASRLAGDYNEQFF	TGTGCCAGCAGACTAGCGGGGGACTACAATGAGCAGTTCTTC
-	TRBV4-1	TRBJ2-1	-	18	CASSQDPSPPSSYNEQFF	TGCGCCAGCAGCCAAGATCCCTCCCCCCCTAGCTCCTACAATGAGCAGTTCTTC
-	TRBV2	TRBJ2-1	TRBD1	14	CASSRDRGLDEQFF	TGTGCCAGCAGCCGGGACAGGGGGCTGGATGAGCAGTTCTTC
-	TRBV24-1	TRBJ1-1	-	14	CATSGAGVNTEAFF	TGTGCCACCAGTGGGGCAGGCGTGAACACTGAAGCTTTCTTT
few	TRBV27	TRBJ2-7	TRBD2	15	CASRRGNTRSEQQYF	TGTGCCAGCAGGCGGGGGAACACCCGCTCGGAACAGCAGTACTTC
-	TRBV3-1/TRBV3-2	TRBJ1-2	TRBD1	14	CASSQVRQGYGYTF	TGTGCCAGCAGCCAAGTTAGACAGGGCTATGGCTACACCTTC
-	TRBV7-2	TRBJ1-1	TRBD1	15	CASSQGAGGVNEAFF	TGTGCCAGCAGCCAAGGGGCAGGGGGCGTGAATGAAGCTTTCTTT
-	TRBV27	TRBJ2-7	-	14	CASSLSTGEEMLYF	TGTGCCAGCAGTTTATCCACAGGGGAGGAGATGTTGTACTTC
-	TRBV11-2	TRBJ2-5	TRBD2	15	CASSLSTGGPETQYF	TGTGCCAGCAGCTTATCGACGGGGGGGCCGGAGACCCAGTACTTC
-	TRBV10-3	TRBJ2-1	-	15	CAIRADLGSYNEQFF	TGTGCCATCAGAGCGGACCTAGGCTCCTACAATGAGCAGTTCTTC
-	TRBV29-1	TRBJ2-3	-	13	CSARGGRTDTQYF	TGCAGCGCCCGAGGGGGGCGCACAGATACGCAGTATTTT
-	TRBV6-2/TRBV6-3	TRBJ2-4	TRBD1	14	CASSGNRGPNIQYF	TGTGCCAGCAGTGGAAACAGGGGGCCGAACATTCAGTACTTC
-	TRBV11-3	TRBJ2-2	-	16	CASSLRLVRNTGELFF	TGTGCCAGCAGCCTCCGCCTAGTAAGGAACACCGGGGAGCTGTTTTTT
few	TRBV5-1	TRBJ1-5	-	15	CASSSAGERNQPQHF	TGCGCCAGCAGCTCCGCCGGGGAACGTAATCAGCCCCAGCATTTT
once	TRBV3-1/TRBV3-2	TRBJ2-7	TRBD1	14	CASSQGTGAHEQYF	TGTGCCAGCAGCCAGGGGACAGGGGCCCACGAGCAGTACTTC
few	TRBV7-9	TRBJ2-7	-	12	CASSLAWYEQYF	TGTGCCAGCAGCTTAGCTTGGTACGAGCAGTACTTC
few	TRBV3-1/TRBV3-2	TRBJ1-1	TRBD1	16	CASSPINRGIGTEAFF	TGTGCCAGCAGCCCGATTAACAGGGGAATTGGCACTGAAGCTTTCTTT
-	TRBV13	TRBJ2-1	TRBD1	17	CASSLGTGQGAGNEQFF	TGTGCCAGCAGCTTAGGGACCGGACAGGGGGCGGGCAATGAGCAGTTCTTC
-	TRBV4-1	TRBJ1-5	-	13	CASSLQAWQPQHF	TGCGCCAGCAGCCTACAGGCCTGGCAGCCCCAGCATTTT
-	TRBV28	TRBJ1-1	-	13	CASSLIRVTEAFF	TGTGCCAGCAGCCTTATCAGGGTTACTGAAGCTTTCTTT
-	TRBV11-2	TRBJ2-7	-	15	CASSLEDGLTYEQYF	TGTGCCAGCAGCTTAGAAGACGGGTTAACCTACGAGCAGTACTTC
-	TRBV7-3	TRBJ2-1	TRBD1	13	CASRLDRAGEQFF	TGTGCCAGCAGACTGGACAGGGCCGGTGAGCAGTTCTTC
-	TRBV4-1	TRBJ1-1	-	15	CASSQTLAGATEAFF	TGCGCCAGCAGCCAAACTCTTGCAGGGGCGACTGAAGCTTTCTTT
-	TRBV5-1	TRBJ2-7	TRBD2	16	CASSLVSGGAYYEQYF	TGCGCCAGCAGCTTGGTAAGCGGGGGGGCATACTACGAGCAGTACTTC
-	TRBV7-3	TRBJ2-3	TRBD1	15	CASSLDRGLGDTQYF	TGTGCCAGCAGCTTGGACAGGGGGCTTGGAGATACGCAGTATTTT
once	TRBV5-1	TRBJ2-1	-	14	CASSGNRRDNEQFF	TGCGCCAGCAGCGGGAACCGCCGCGACAATGAGCAGTTCTTC
-	TRBV12-3/TRBV12-4	TRBJ1-2	TRBD1	13	CASRRTGFRGYTF	TGTGCCAGCAGGCGGACAGGATTCAGGGGCTACACCTTC
-	TRBV28	TRBJ1-2	-	16	CASSGGSSTAGYGYTF	TGTGCCAGCAGCGGGGGCTCTTCCACTGCGGGCTATGGCTACACCTTC
-	TRBV19	TRBJ1-1	TRBD1	17	CASSIDPTGGVGTEAFF	TGTGCCAGTAGTATAGACCCGACAGGGGGCGTTGGAACTGAAGCTTTCTTT
-	TRBV5-1	TRBJ2-1	TRBD2	14	CASSLVTSSNEQFF	TGCGCCAGCAGCTTGGTGACTAGCTCCAATGAGCAGTTCTTC
-	TRBV7-3	TRBJ2-3	-	14	CASSLGPGQDTQYF	TGTGCCAGCAGCTTAGGCCCCGGGCAAGATACGCAGTATTTT
-	TRBV3-1/TRBV3-2	TRBJ1-6	-	13	CASSQDRSSPLHF	TGTGCCAGCAGCCAAGATCGCAGTTCACCCCTCCACTTT
-	TRBV27	TRBJ2-1	-	13	CASSLFRGDEQFF	TGTGCCAGCAGTTTATTCAGAGGGGATGAGCAGTTCTTC
few	TRBV5-5	TRBJ2-3	TRBD2	18	CASTRLAADRVTTDTQYF	TGTGCCAGCACCCGACTAGCGGCCGATCGGGTGACGACAGATACGCAGTATTTT
once	TRBV19	TRBJ1-5	-	12	CASSGLTQPQHF	TGTGCCAGTAGCGGGCTTACGCAGCCCCAGCATTTT
-	TRBV12-2	TRBJ2-3	-	20	CASRFDLAGVIYPHTDTQYF	TGTGCAAGTCGCTTCGACCTAGCGGGAGTTATCTACCCACACACAGATACGCAGTATTTT
-	TRBV11-3	TRBJ1-1	TRBD1	15	CASSTPQGQGTEAFF	TGTGCCAGCAGCACTCCCCAGGGACAGGGGACTGAAGCTTTCTTT
-	TRBV5-1	TRBJ2-2	TRBD2	17	CASSLVSGLAATGELFF	TGCGCCAGCAGCTTGGTCTCCGGACTAGCAGCCACCGGGGAGCTGTTTTTT
-	TRBV28	TRBJ1-6	TRBD1	15	CASSSLDRVYSPLHF	TGTGCCAGCAGTTCCCTCGACAGGGTTTATTCACCCCTCCACTTT
few	TRBV27	TRBJ1-5	-	12	CASSGYNQPQHF	TGTGCCAGCAGTGGATATAATCAGCCCCAGCATTTT
-	TRBV11-1	TRBJ1-1	-	16	CASSLSGGLMNTEAFF	TGTGCCAGCAGCTTATCCGGTGGACTGATGAACACTGAAGCTTTCTTT
-	TRBV24-1	TRBJ2-1	-	14	CATSDGLNRNEQFF	TGTGCCACCAGTGATGGACTTAACAGGAATGAGCAGTTCTTC
-	TRBV3-1/TRBV3-2	TRBJ2-2	TRBD2	17	CASSGLAGGPKTGELFF	TGTGCCAGCAGCGGACTAGCGGGAGGGCCAAAAACCGGGGAGCTGTTTTTT